This is a list of T cell receptor beta chains from one sample in a study of shared clonotypes between healthy human individuals. Generated by immunoSEQ multiplex PCR, the TCRdb table keeps only in-frame clones and is missing some. Altogether some 1.4 million clones are present, roughly 96% being singletons, with the ten largest covering roughly 1.1%. The sequenced sample was naive CD4+ T cells sorted from blood. Receptors originate from a man under 40 in good health. Each CDR3 is given with its conserved first and last residue. Each record gives: clone size, V gene, J gene, D gene, CDR3 protein, CDR3 DNA. The D gene is left open where the match is weak. Clone size is not always given. Where it is, it says once, few, many or a class for expanded clones.

clone_size: once; v_call: TRBV10-3; j_call: TRBJ1-5; d_call: .; cdr3_aa: CAISESILGINQPQHF; cdr3_nt: TGTGCCATCAGTGAGTCGATTCTAGGGATCAATCAGCCCCAGCATTTT
clone_size: .; v_call: TRBV23-1; j_call: TRBJ2-2; d_call: .; cdr3_aa: CASKVVTGELFF; cdr3_nt: TGCGCCAGCAAGGTTGTGACCGGGGAGCTGTTTTTT
clone_size: .; v_call: TRBV27; j_call: TRBJ2-7; d_call: .; cdr3_aa: CASRRNHPGLESSYEQYF; cdr3_nt: TGTGCCAGCAGGCGCAACCATCCGGGACTCGAGAGCTCCTACGAGCAGTACTTC
clone_size: .; v_call: TRBV25-1; j_call: TRBJ2-1; d_call: .; cdr3_aa: CASSLGSEQFF; cdr3_nt: TGTGCCAGCAGTTTGGGCAGTGAGCAGTTCTTC
clone_size: .; v_call: TRBV30; j_call: TRBJ1-1; d_call: .; cdr3_aa: CAWARGVISEAFF; cdr3_nt: TGTGCCTGGGCCAGAGGGGTAATTTCTGAAGCTTTCTTT
clone_size: .; v_call: TRBV5-1; j_call: TRBJ2-2; d_call: TRBD2; cdr3_aa: CASTLLAANTGELFF; cdr3_nt: TGCGCCAGCACCCTACTAGCGGCGAACACCGGGGAGCTGTTTTTT
clone_size: .; v_call: TRBV5-1; j_call: TRBJ1-1; d_call: TRBD1; cdr3_aa: CASSWPDRGTEAFF; cdr3_nt: TGCGCCAGCAGCTGGCCCGACAGGGGCACTGAAGCTTTCTTT
clone_size: .; v_call: TRBV5-4; j_call: TRBJ2-7; d_call: TRBD2; cdr3_aa: CASSDVGTSGYEQYF; cdr3_nt: TGTGCCAGCAGCGATGTTGGGACTAGCGGGTACGAGCAGTACTTC
clone_size: .; v_call: TRBV5-1; j_call: TRBJ2-7; d_call: TRBD1; cdr3_aa: CASSKEGQTYEQYF; cdr3_nt: TGCGCCAGCTCCAAAGAGGGACAGACCTACGAGCAGTACTTC
clone_size: .; v_call: TRBV7-4; j_call: TRBJ2-1; d_call: .; cdr3_aa: CASSFYCRDSTNNEQFF; cdr3_nt: TGTGCCAGCAGCTTTTATTGTCGGGACTCGACGAACAATGAGCAGTTCTTC
clone_size: .; v_call: TRBV30; j_call: TRBJ1-5; d_call: .; cdr3_aa: CAWSVQERQPQHF; cdr3_nt: TGTGCCTGGAGTGTACAAGAGCGGCAGCCCCAGCATTTT
clone_size: .; v_call: TRBV10-3; j_call: TRBJ2-3; d_call: TRBD2; cdr3_aa: CAISGTSGRGTDTQYF; cdr3_nt: TGTGCCATCAGTGGGACTAGCGGGCGGGGCACAGATACGCAGTATTTT
clone_size: .; v_call: TRBV2; j_call: TRBJ2-1; d_call: TRBD2; cdr3_aa: CARTSGRLNNEQFF; cdr3_nt: TGTGCCAGAACTAGCGGGAGGTTAAACAATGAGCAGTTCTTC
clone_size: .; v_call: TRBV7-2; j_call: TRBJ2-5; d_call: .; cdr3_aa: CASSLFGAEETQYF; cdr3_nt: TGTGCCAGCAGCTTATTTGGGGCGGAGGAGACCCAGTACTTC
clone_size: .; v_call: TRBV29-1; j_call: TRBJ2-1; d_call: TRBD1; cdr3_aa: CSVEEGYRGSYNEQFF; cdr3_nt: TGCAGCGTTGAAGAAGGGTACAGGGGCTCCTACAATGAGCAGTTCTTC
clone_size: .; v_call: TRBV7-9; j_call: TRBJ2-2; d_call: TRBD2; cdr3_aa: CASTFYTPSGRAVTGELFF; cdr3_nt: TGTGCCAGCACCTTCTACACCCCTAGCGGGAGGGCCGTCACCGGGGAGCTGTTTTTT
clone_size: .; v_call: TRBV5-1; j_call: TRBJ2-7; d_call: .; cdr3_aa: CASSLVVSGKYEQYF; cdr3_nt: TGCGCCAGCAGCTTGGTGGTTAGCGGAAAATACGAGCAGTACTTC
clone_size: .; v_call: TRBV9; j_call: TRBJ1-4; d_call: TRBD1; cdr3_aa: CASSATSATGAREKLFF; cdr3_nt: TGTGCCAGCAGCGCCACAAGTGCGACAGGGGCGCGGGAAAAACTGTTTTTT
clone_size: .; v_call: TRBV12-5; j_call: TRBJ2-7; d_call: .; cdr3_aa: CASGFFRERLGAYEQYF; cdr3_nt: TGTGCTAGTGGTTTTTTCCGGGAGAGGCTAGGGGCGTACGAGCAGTACTTC
clone_size: .; v_call: TRBV30; j_call: TRBJ2-1; d_call: TRBD2; cdr3_aa: CAWSVRTSGSVNEQFF; cdr3_nt: TGTGCCTGGAGTGTACGGACTAGCGGGAGTGTCAATGAGCAGTTCTTC
clone_size: .; v_call: TRBV30; j_call: TRBJ2-1; d_call: TRBD2; cdr3_aa: CAWTTSGTRGEQFF; cdr3_nt: TGTGCCTGGACTACTAGCGGGACAAGGGGTGAGCAGTTCTTC
clone_size: .; v_call: TRBV5-1; j_call: TRBJ2-1; d_call: TRBD1; cdr3_aa: CASSRTGTSYNEQFF; cdr3_nt: TGCGCCAGCAGCCGGACAGGGACCTCCTACAATGAGCAGTTCTTC
clone_size: .; v_call: TRBV28; j_call: TRBJ1-4; d_call: .; cdr3_aa: CASSLSQGWIGLFF; cdr3_nt: TGTGCCAGCAGTTTATCTCAGGGTTGGATTGGGCTGTTTTTT
clone_size: .; v_call: TRBV5-4; j_call: TRBJ2-5; d_call: TRBD1; cdr3_aa: CASSSNRGQETQYF; cdr3_nt: TGTGCCAGCAGCTCCAACAGGGGTCAAGAGACCCAGTACTTC
clone_size: .; v_call: TRBV30; j_call: TRBJ2-2; d_call: TRBD2; cdr3_aa: CAWSLRTSGSGYGELFF; cdr3_nt: TGTGCCTGGAGTCTTAGGACTAGCGGGAGTGGGTACGGGGAGCTGTTTTTT
clone_size: .; v_call: TRBV29-1; j_call: TRBJ1-2; d_call: TRBD1; cdr3_aa: CTVGQGDGYTF; cdr3_nt: TGCACCGTTGGACAGGGGGATGGCTACACCTTC
clone_size: .; v_call: TRBV10-1; j_call: TRBJ2-1; d_call: .; cdr3_aa: CASSDLRTGRNEQFF; cdr3_nt: TGCGCCAGCAGTGACCTTCGAACAGGACGCAATGAGCAGTTCTTC
clone_size: .; v_call: TRBV19; j_call: TRBJ1-4; d_call: .; cdr3_aa: CASSIFAGNNEKLFF; cdr3_nt: TGTGCCAGTAGTATTTTTGCAGGAAATAATGAAAAACTGTTTTTT
clone_size: .; v_call: TRBV2; j_call: TRBJ1-5; d_call: TRBD1; cdr3_aa: CASNQRDRGSQPQHF; cdr3_nt: TGTGCCAGCAACCAGCGGGACAGGGGGTCTCAGCCCCAGCATTTT
clone_size: .; v_call: TRBV5-1; j_call: TRBJ2-1; d_call: TRBD2; cdr3_aa: CASSRIPGLALSNEQFF; cdr3_nt: TGCGCCAGCAGCCGGATCCCGGGACTAGCGTTAAGCAATGAGCAGTTCTTC
clone_size: .; v_call: TRBV29-1; j_call: TRBJ2-3; d_call: TRBD2; cdr3_aa: CSVEDSDLAASTDTQYF; cdr3_nt: TGCAGCGTTGAAGATTCCGATCTAGCGGCTAGCACAGATACGCAGTATTTT
clone_size: .; v_call: TRBV6-6; j_call: TRBJ2-2; d_call: TRBD1; cdr3_aa: CASSQTGGYTGELFF; cdr3_nt: TGTGCCAGCAGCCAGACAGGGGGCTACACCGGGGAGCTGTTTTTT
clone_size: .; v_call: TRBV7-9; j_call: TRBJ1-2; d_call: .; cdr3_aa: CASGDKANYGYTF; cdr3_nt: TGTGCCAGCGGAGACAAAGCTAACTATGGCTACACCTTC
clone_size: .; v_call: TRBV11-3; j_call: TRBJ2-1; d_call: TRBD2; cdr3_aa: CASSLTSGEQFF; cdr3_nt: TGTGCCAGCAGCTTGACTAGCGGCGAGCAGTTCTTC
clone_size: .; v_call: TRBV6-5; j_call: TRBJ2-1; d_call: .; cdr3_aa: CASSYSGYEQFF; cdr3_nt: TGTGCCAGCAGTTACTCGGGGTATGAGCAGTTCTTC
clone_size: .; v_call: TRBV6-5; j_call: TRBJ1-1; d_call: .; cdr3_aa: CASRLDSLNTEAFF; cdr3_nt: TGTGCCAGCAGGTTGGACAGCTTGAACACTGAAGCTTTCTTT
clone_size: .; v_call: TRBV10-3; j_call: TRBJ2-1; d_call: .; cdr3_aa: CAISEPRGGIRTYNEQFF; cdr3_nt: TGTGCCATCAGTGAGCCGCGGGGCGGGATAAGGACCTACAATGAGCAGTTCTTC
clone_size: .; v_call: TRBV30; j_call: TRBJ2-2; d_call: TRBD2; cdr3_aa: CAWSVGLAGNTGELFF; cdr3_nt: TGTGCCTGGAGTGTCGGACTAGCGGGAAACACCGGGGAGCTGTTTTTT
clone_size: .; v_call: TRBV27; j_call: TRBJ1-5; d_call: .; cdr3_aa: CASSLGGPQPQHF; cdr3_nt: TGTGCCAGCAGTCTTGGGGGTCCTCAGCCCCAGCATTTT
clone_size: .; v_call: TRBV7-2; j_call: TRBJ2-1; d_call: TRBD1; cdr3_aa: CASSSTGGRRNEQFF; cdr3_nt: TGTGCCAGCAGCTCAACAGGGGGCAGGCGGAATGAGCAGTTCTTC
clone_size: once; v_call: TRBV29-1; j_call: TRBJ1-1; d_call: .; cdr3_aa: CSVGSRGEAFF; cdr3_nt: TGCAGCGTGGGATCCAGGGGAGAAGCTTTCTTT